This passage covers 3 T cell receptor beta chains from one sample sequenced in a study of regulatory T cells in long-lasting Graves disease (dated by TCRdb to the early 2020s). The label giving this sample's time point can be read as: persistent/refractory GD, antithyroid drugs over 5 years with positive TRAb. For both TCR sequencing and RNA sequencing, RNA was extracted from PBMCs using TRIzol. Library construction relied on multiplex PCR. Reads for this sample came from an Illumina HiSeq 4000. To build TCR beta libraries, CDR3 regions were amplified by Arm-PCR using iRepertoire HTBI primers. Clones were called with MiXCR by TCRdb after fastp trimmed the public reads at Q25, and only in-frame beta chains were retained. All rows with the same CDR3 protein become a single entry with the most common DNA and genes. A total of a few hundred thousand distinct CDR3 sequences appear in this sample, around a quarter of them only once. The leading ten clones occupy roughly a quarter of the sample.

This material consisted of peripheral blood mononuclear cells (PBMCs), taken when the disease was refractory, from a patient treated with antithyroid drugs. These receptors originate from a female donor with Graves disease.

This chain joins TRBV20-1 and TRBJ1-4; no reliable D call. The germline CDR1 and CDR2 sequences are DFQATT and SNEGSKA (reference sequence). CDR3 length: 11 amino acids. V was shortened by 7 bases and J by 4 bases, with 7 bases between the two germline ends. The CDR3 nucleotides are TGCAGTGTTCGGTATAATGAAAAACTGTTTTTT. It specifies CSVRYNEKLFF.

This clonotype was picked up many times. This chain joins TRBV6-9 and TRBJ2-7; the match to TRBD1 covers 7 bases. Germline CDR1 reads MNHGY; CDR2 reads SVAAGI. The CDR3 has 16 amino acids. With 3 bases clipped from V and 0 bases from J, the junction kept 8 bases outside the gene matches. The CDR3 sequence is CASSYNWGQFSYEQYF. In DNA form, the CDR3 reads TGTGCCAGCAGTTACAATTGGGGACAGTTCTCCTACGAGCAGTACTTC.

This sequence joins TRBV6-1 and TRBJ1-6; TRBD1 matches 8 bases. CDR3 length equals 16 residues. CDR1 is MNHNS and CDR2 is SASEGT in the germline V gene. V was pared by 4 bases and J by 6 bases, with 8 bases of the junction left unmatched. The CDR3 DNA reads TGTGCCAGCAGTGCAACGACAGGGGCCATTAATTCACCCCTCCACTTT. Translated, it gives CASSATTGAINSPLHF.